These 2 T cell receptor beta chains came from one sample sequenced in a study of OX40 agonist ivuxolimab in advanced cancers. Using immunoSEQ multiplex PCR, the repertoire was profiled, and TCRdb retains in-frame clones only, with some absent. The data hold tens of thousands of clones, with about 91% observed a single time. The sample consisted of CD4+ or CD8+ T cells sorted from blood, taken in a trial of the OX40 agonist ivuxolimab. The receptors here all came from an adult with an advanced solid tumor such as melanoma, head and neck, liver or kidney cancer.

This chain links TRBV4-3 with TRBJ2-3; the D gene is possibly TRBD2 (5 bases). V was cut by 3 bases and J by 4 bases, with 17 bases left in between. Germline CDR1 and CDR2: LGHNA and YSLEER. The CDR3 sequence is 16 residues long. CDR3 protein: CASSQGIVRGPDTQYF. In DNA, the CDR3 is TGCGCCAGCAGCCAGGGGATTGTCCGAGGGCCAGATACGCAGTATTTT.

The chain recombines TRBV4-3 with TRBJ1-4, with D tentatively TRBD1 (6 bases). Germline CDR1 reads LGHNA; CDR2 reads YSLEER. This CDR3 comprises 15 residues. The V end lost 4 bases, the J end lost 7 bases, and 16 bases lay between the germline ends. CDR3 in amino acids: CASSPRGARSEKLFF. Written as DNA, the CDR3 is TGCGCCAGCAGCCCGCGGGGGGCTAGGAGTGAAAAACTGTTTTTT.